A selection of T cell receptor beta chains follows, all from one sample in a study of T cells in Graves' hyperthyroidism and ophthalmopathy. TCRdb re-called the multiplex PCR reads with MiXCR, one entry per CDR3 protein. The sample has around 300,000 distinct CDR3 sequences, roughly 18% seen once. Sequenced material: blood. Receptors were obtained from a man aged 45-60 years with Graves' ophthalmopathy. Both conserved end residues are trimmed from each CDR3. The order of the fields is J gene, V gene, CDR3 protein.

TRBJ2-7 TRBV29-1 GVELDRGYEQY
TRBJ2-7 TRBV2 ASLRDRGSEQY
TRBJ2-1 TRBV30 AWITNREQF
TRBJ2-1 TRBV7-3 ASSLSGFNEQF
TRBJ1-6 TRBV30 AWSQQGGSPLH
TRBJ2-2 TRBV3-1 ASSRLAGTNTGELF
TRBJ2-5 TRBV24-1 ATSDSLTGISKTQY
TRBJ2-7 TRBV27 ASSFSSSGPYEQY
TRBJ2-1 TRBV24-1 ATSDPDPRRGYNEQF
TRBJ2-3 TRBV6-6 ASSYGEAVTDTQY
TRBJ2-5 TRBV18 ASSAIAEQETQY
TRBJ2-3 TRBV7-2 ASSLLGDTQY
TRBJ1-4 TRBV6-5 ASSYSLGTPREKLF
TRBJ1-2 TRBV30 AWSVGGRFYGYT
TRBJ2-7 TRBV18 ASSPQRGALGGQY
TRBJ2-3 TRBV28 ASSLAGDITDTQY
TRBJ1-2 TRBV20-1 SARDGQGGQSLYGYT
TRBJ2-5 TRBV7-9 ASRTTFRGNQETQY
TRBJ1-1 TRBV19 ASSIIVQGSTEAF
TRBJ1-1 TRBV5-1 ASSPGQGGEAF
TRBJ2-5 TRBV7-2 ASSLAGGTKTQY
TRBJ1-2 TRBV6-2/TRBV6-3 ASRDSIYYGYT
TRBJ1-2 TRBV28 ASDSWMRGPGYGYT
TRBJ1-1 TRBV19 ASSIAGMSTEAF
TRBJ1-1 TRBV7-2 ASSLARMGTEAF
TRBJ2-5 TRBV11-2 ASSPARGTGSVETQY
TRBJ1-2 TRBV4-1 ASSQRQVGRDGYT
TRBJ2-7 TRBV7-2 ASSRGSFHEQY
TRBJ1-1 TRBV10-3 AIREDREEAF
TRBJ1-2 TRBV14 ASSPPGHVNYGYT
TRBJ2-7 TRBV11-2 ASSLVEGNYEQY
TRBJ2-7 TRBV30 AWNPPGLYYEQY
TRBJ2-7 TRBV5-6 ASSLGQGAASYEQY